The clone carrying this T cell receptor beta chain showed up just once. Its antigen is currently unknown. Those with hyperthyroidism were 18 to 65 years old, newly diagnosed, and ill for under 2 months. Roughly 10 ml of fresh peripheral blood supplied the PBMCs. CDR3 length: 15 residues. Per germline, CDR1 MDHEN and CDR2 SYDVKM. Unmatched junction bases numbered 9, after V lost 6 bases and J lost 4 bases. The source of the sample is a study of T cells in Graves' hyperthyroidism and ophthalmopathy. Using RNA transcripts as the source, TCR beta CDR3 regions were amplified. First-round RT-PCR targeting the TCR CDR3 was performed with the HTBI primer set. Each CDR3 protein is one row after TCRdb ran MiXCR on the multiplex PCR reads. The sample carries a few hundred thousand distinct CDR3 sequences, 14% to 15% recorded once. Study-wide findings and caveats: Ophthalmopathy, which appeared later, was predicted by the model a median 6.5 months before onset.

The sequence came from a woman in her 40s with Graves' hyperthyroidism that later progressed to Graves' ophthalmopathy. The V call is TRBV28, the J call TRBJ1-2; TRBD1 matches at 9 bases. The sequenced sample was blood. CDR3 residues: CASRHPGQGGYGYTF. The CDR3 nucleotides are TGTGCCAGCAGACACCCGGGACAGGGAGGCTATGGCTACACCTTC.